The rows below give T cell receptor beta chains drawn from one sample of a study of shared clonotypes between healthy human individuals. Method: immunoSEQ multiplex PCR; TCRdb's copy keeps in-frame clones and lacks some. The top ten clones hold approximately 0.41% of a sample with approximately 2,000,000 clones, just under 95% of them seen once. Sequenced material: naive CD4+ T cells from PBMCs. The receptors derive from a man aged 18 to 29 in good health. Some clones in this sample may be carry-over from other donors' samples. Both conserved end residues are trimmed from each CDR3. Each record gives: V gene, J gene, CDR3 protein.

v_gene: TRBV19; j_gene: TRBJ1-1; CDR3aa: ASSIAGPNTEAF
v_gene: TRBV18; j_gene: TRBJ2-2; CDR3aa: ASSPTSGPNTGELF
v_gene: TRBV5-1; j_gene: TRBJ2-3; CDR3aa: ASSSAGPTDTQY
v_gene: TRBV7-2; j_gene: TRBJ2-1; CDR3aa: ASSLVPGTAYNEQF
v_gene: TRBV4-3; j_gene: TRBJ1-3; CDR3aa: ASSHGVASGNTIY
v_gene: TRBV5-1; j_gene: TRBJ2-7; CDR3aa: ASSIDGTSREQY
v_gene: TRBV7-3; j_gene: TRBJ1-5; CDR3aa: ASTDPPGPLH
v_gene: TRBV2; j_gene: TRBJ1-2; CDR3aa: ASSSTDYGYT
v_gene: TRBV28; j_gene: TRBJ1-2; CDR3aa: ASSATGEIYGYT
v_gene: TRBV6-1; j_gene: TRBJ2-7; CDR3aa: ASSARPGGSYEQY
v_gene: TRBV5-1; j_gene: TRBJ1-4; CDR3aa: ASSLGQGYEKLF
v_gene: TRBV7-9; j_gene: TRBJ1-4; CDR3aa: ASSSRTGANEKLF
v_gene: TRBV14; j_gene: TRBJ1-2; CDR3aa: ASSQAGNYGYT
v_gene: TRBV29-1; j_gene: TRBJ2-7; CDR3aa: SVLGQGSYEQY
v_gene: TRBV18; j_gene: TRBJ2-7; CDR3aa: ASSPRSLREASYEQY
v_gene: TRBV15; j_gene: TRBJ1-2; CDR3aa: ATSRSGTANYGYT
v_gene: TRBV7-9; j_gene: TRBJ2-3; CDR3aa: ASSPSRAEKGDTQY
v_gene: TRBV28; j_gene: TRBJ1-1; CDR3aa: ASTRDRVTEAF
v_gene: TRBV5-1; j_gene: TRBJ2-1; CDR3aa: ASSLGGRFSYNEQF
v_gene: TRBV5-6; j_gene: TRBJ2-3; CDR3aa: ASSSWGGGIVADTQY
v_gene: TRBV7-2; j_gene: TRBJ2-3; CDR3aa: ASSLVGSVGTDTQY
v_gene: TRBV4-2; j_gene: TRBJ2-1; CDR3aa: ASSQDHGREQF
v_gene: TRBV5-5; j_gene: TRBJ1-1; CDR3aa: ASSFGQGVGKAF
v_gene: TRBV6-1; j_gene: TRBJ1-2; CDR3aa: ASSVEFYGYT
v_gene: TRBV1; j_gene: TRBJ2-7; CDR3aa: TSSQGAGNPYYEQY
v_gene: TRBV6-6; j_gene: TRBJ2-3; CDR3aa: ASSTGPGRTDTQY
v_gene: TRBV5-1; j_gene: TRBJ2-2; CDR3aa: ASSLGGLAGGSTGELF
v_gene: TRBV9; j_gene: TRBJ2-2; CDR3aa: ASSVGAAGGRTGELF
v_gene: TRBV5-1; j_gene: TRBJ2-2; CDR3aa: ASRRTGDTGELF
v_gene: TRBV11-2; j_gene: TRBJ2-3; CDR3aa: ASRDFTSTDTQY
v_gene: TRBV19; j_gene: TRBJ2-3; CDR3aa: ASSMPGQGAADTQY
v_gene: TRBV29-1; j_gene: TRBJ2-6; CDR3aa: SVENSGANVLT
v_gene: TRBV5-1; j_gene: TRBJ1-1; CDR3aa: ASFDREGTEAF
v_gene: TRBV5-1; j_gene: TRBJ1-1; CDR3aa: ASSPLNSGAGTEAF
v_gene: TRBV5-1; j_gene: TRBJ2-2; CDR3aa: ASSLQVTNTGELF
v_gene: TRBV16; j_gene: TRBJ2-2; CDR3aa: ASSLSAGGELF
v_gene: TRBV7-3; j_gene: TRBJ1-4; CDR3aa: ASSLLGPGVGEKLF
v_gene: TRBV6-1; j_gene: TRBJ2-1; CDR3aa: ASSEAYSVTEQF
v_gene: TRBV5-1; j_gene: TRBJ2-2; CDR3aa: ASSAGQGTGELF
v_gene: TRBV18; j_gene: TRBJ2-5; CDR3aa: ASSPGLAETQY
v_gene: TRBV2; j_gene: TRBJ2-1; CDR3aa: ASGRGSYNEQF
v_gene: TRBV5-6; j_gene: TRBJ1-2; CDR3aa: ASSLGGQGAYGYT
v_gene: TRBV7-9; j_gene: TRBJ2-5; CDR3aa: ASSPKVSGRVKETQY
v_gene: TRBV5-4; j_gene: TRBJ1-2; CDR3aa: ASSLGREDGYT
v_gene: TRBV19; j_gene: TRBJ1-5; CDR3aa: ASSPLTGGDQPQH
v_gene: TRBV5-4; j_gene: TRBJ2-5; CDR3aa: ASSLDFLGRGKEHQETQY
v_gene: TRBV27; j_gene: TRBJ2-7; CDR3aa: ASSLLGTASYEQY
v_gene: TRBV27; j_gene: TRBJ2-5; CDR3aa: ASSPTKETQY
v_gene: TRBV28; j_gene: TRBJ2-3; CDR3aa: ASSTDLPRATDTQY
v_gene: TRBV18; j_gene: TRBJ1-1; CDR3aa: ASSPQGAENTEAF
v_gene: TRBV7-2; j_gene: TRBJ2-7; CDR3aa: ASSLRSRGPYEQY
v_gene: TRBV5-5; j_gene: TRBJ2-3; CDR3aa: ASSLDPKYTQY
v_gene: TRBV9; j_gene: TRBJ1-4; CDR3aa: ASSVAQFNEKLF
v_gene: TRBV6-1; j_gene: TRBJ2-2; CDR3aa: ASSPQSVTAGELF
v_gene: TRBV25-1; j_gene: TRBJ1-2; CDR3aa: ASSEGNYGYT
v_gene: TRBV19; j_gene: TRBJ2-1; CDR3aa: ASSWGRSLYNEQF
v_gene: TRBV11-3; j_gene: TRBJ2-1; CDR3aa: ASSLGPGGLLAGGGNEQF
v_gene: TRBV2; j_gene: TRBJ2-3; CDR3aa: ASRVTLNTDTQY
v_gene: TRBV2; j_gene: TRBJ2-1; CDR3aa: ASSTRDASSYNEQF
v_gene: TRBV10-1; j_gene: TRBJ1-5; CDR3aa: ASSASRDAGIGNQPQH